One and the same sample provided the 16 T cell receptor beta chains below, sequenced in a study of shared clonotypes between healthy human individuals. TCRdb's copy holds only in-frame clones and misses some; the assay was immunoSEQ multiplex PCR. The sample lists some 980,000 clones, 60% to 85% seen once, with approximately 1.5% in the top ten. The sequencing sample was made of memory CD4+ T cells sorted from blood. Described subset: CD45RA-negative fraction. The receptors here all came from a man between 18 and 35 years old in good health.

The chain couples TRBV4-1 to TRBJ2-7, with D possibly being TRBD2 (5 bases). Germline values: CDR1 MGHRA, CDR2 YSYEKL. This CDR3 has 15 residues. V lost 4 bases and J lost 4, with 17 bases in between. The DNA for the CDR3 is TGCGCCAGCAGCCTTCTGATGGACTCTTTTTACGAGCAGTACTTC. Its translation: CASSLLMDSFYEQYF.

This clone has just one count. This specimen includes other DNA sequences encoding the same CDR3. The rearrangement links TRBV5-1 to TRBJ2-1; D remains unclear. Germline values: CDR1 SGHRS, CDR2 YFSETQ. This CDR3 region has 15 residues. V was cut by 0 bases and J by 0 bases, with 7 bases left in between. CDR3 sequence reads: CASSLARSSYNEQFF. Here the CDR3 DNA reads TGCGCCAGCAGCTTGGCTAGGAGCTCCTACAATGAGCAGTTCTTC.

J is TRBJ1-1 and V is TRBV10-1; D unresolved. This CDR3 has 12 residues. Germline V gives CDR1 WNHNN, CDR2 SYGVQD (reference sequence). V lost 2 bases and J 8 bases, leaving 9 bases between the germline ends. CDR3 bases: TGCGCCAGCAGTGAGGGTCGTCGGGAAGCTTTCTTT. Translating it yields CASSEGRREAFF.

The chain links TRBV5-1 to TRBJ2-3; a possible D gene is TRBD1 (5 bases). The germline gives CDR1 SGHRS, CDR2 YFSETQ. There are 17 residues in the CDR3. The V gene lost 4 bases and the J gene lost 2 bases, with 20 bases spanning the gap. The CDR3 DNA sequence: TGCGCCAGCAGCCGAAGGGAACGGCAGGGTCCCACAGATACGCAGTATTTT. Amino acid sequence: CASSRRERQGPTDTQYF.

This clone was counted a few times. This chain uses TRBV6-6 with TRBJ2-1; 7 bases line up with TRBD2. Germline V CDR1 and CDR2: MNHNY, SVGAGI (reference sequence). The CDR3 runs to 15 residues. V was pared by 2 bases and J by 8 bases, with 9 bases of the junction left unmatched. This CDR3 is CASSYPRLASDEQFF. CDR3 sequence (DNA): TGTGCCAGCAGTTACCCGAGACTAGCCTCCGATGAGCAGTTCTTC.

At least ten counts were recorded for this clone. The J gene is TRBJ2-3, the V gene TRBV10-3; 11 bases line up with TRBD2. The CDR3 has 15 amino acids. The ends lost 3 bases at V and 5 bases at J; junction bases unmatched: 4. The germline V gene has CDR1 ENHRY and CDR2 SYGVKD. The CDR3 nucleotides are TGTGCCATCAGTGACCCCGGGACTAGCGGAGATACGCAGTATTTT. Amino acids: CAISDPGTSGDTQYF.

In its sample, this clone was seen once. The rearrangement uses TRBV19 and TRBJ1-3, with 9 bases fitting TRBD1. The junction had 14 bases not matched to a gene; V was cut back by 4 bases and J by 4 bases. The CDR3 loop spans 18 amino acids. Germline lookup yields CDR1 LNHDA and CDR2 SQIVND (reference sequence). CDR3 region: CASSKSDRGKSSGNTIYF. The CDR3 DNA is TGTGCCAGTAGTAAATCGGACAGGGGAAAATCATCCGGAAACACCATATATTTT.

The J gene is TRBJ1-1, the V gene TRBV6-6; a possible D gene is TRBD1 (5 bases). The germline CDR1 and CDR2 sequences are MNHNY and SVGAGI (reference sequence). CDR3 size: 13 residues. Trimming took off 7 bases at V and 4 bases at J, with 13 bases between the two ends. In DNA form, the CDR3 reads TGTGCCAGCAACCTGGGGGGGGGCACTGAAGCTTTCTTT. This codes for CASNLGGGTEAFF.

This rearrangement joins TRBV2 to TRBJ2-3; 12 bases agree with TRBD2. Germline values: CDR1 SNHLY, CDR2 FYNNEI. V gave up 7 bases and J gave up 0 bases; unmatched junction bases: 11. The CDR3 is 18 amino acids. In nucleotides, the CDR3 is TGTGCCAGCACCGGACTAGCGGGGAATAGTCGGAGCACAGATACGCAGTATTTT. Amino acid sequence: CASTGLAGNSRSTDTQYF.

Comment on this clone: Different DNA sequences within this sample yield the same CDR3. The genes are TRBV6-5 and TRBJ1-6; D ambiguous. The germline gives CDR1 MNHEY, CDR2 SVGAGI. The CDR3 contains 13 residues. The V gene lost 3 bases and the J gene lost 7 bases, with 7 bases spanning the gap. DNA for the CDR3: TGTGCCAGCAGTTATACAGAGAATTCACCCCTCCACTTT. This encodes CASSYTENSPLHF.

There are a few counts of this clone. V gene TRBV27 combines with J gene TRBJ2-1; D might be TRBD2 (5 bases). The V and J ends lost 6 bases and 1 base respectively, with 10 bases between them. The germline V gene encodes CDR1 MNHEY and CDR2 SMNVEV (reference sequence). The CDR3 covers 14 residues. The CDR3 DNA follows: TGTGCCAGCAGGCCGGGGATGTCCTACAATGAGCAGTTCTTC. Its translation: CASRPGMSYNEQFF.

This clone was counted a single time. The chain joins TRBV11-3 to TRBJ2-7, with D possibly being TRBD2 (6 bases). The length of the CDR3 is 15 residues. The germline V and J ends were trimmed by 5 bases and 2 bases, with 16 bases remaining between them. CDR1 and CDR2 (germline): SGHNT, YENEEA. The CDR3 DNA reads as TGTGCCAGCAGCAAGGGTAGCGGACCGACCTACGAGCAGTACTTC. It translates to CASSKGSGPTYEQYF.

This clone was counted ten times or more. The same CDR3 can be traced to other DNA sequences in this sample. The chain is built from TRBV6-1 and TRBJ2-7; D may match TRBD1 or TRBD2 (5 bases each). V was pared by 6 bases and J by 0 bases, with 9 bases between. The CDR3 is 13 residues long. Germline values: CDR1 MNHNS, CDR2 SASEGT. Here the CDR3 DNA reads TGTGCCAGCAGCCCAGGGAGCTCCTACGAGCAGTACTTC. The encoded protein is CASSPGSSYEQYF.

The chain uses TRBV2 and TRBJ2-1; 7 bases are shared with TRBD1. Unmatched junction bases numbered 2, after V lost 6 bases and J lost 6 bases. This CDR3 has 12 amino acids. The V gene's germline CDR1 is SNHLY and CDR2 FYNNEI. The CDR3 region has the DNA TGTGCCAGCAGCGGGACAGCCAATGAGCAGTTCTTC. Its translation: CASSGTANEQFF.

This clone was detected once. V gene TRBV11-1 combines with J gene TRBJ2-7; D perhaps matches TRBD2 (6 bases). The CDR3 totals 15 residues. Looked up from germline, CDR1 is SGHAT and CDR2 is FQDESV (reference sequence). Trimming removed 5 bases at V and 2 bases at J, with 16 bases between. Here the CDR3 reads CASSGWDSATYEQYF. The CDR3 nucleotides are TGTGCCAGCAGCGGATGGGACTCCGCCACCTACGAGCAGTACTTC. The complete variable domain, with remaining parts taken from reference TRBV11-1 and TRBJ2-7, reads EAEVAQSPRYKITEKSQAVAFWCDPISGHATLYWYRQILGQGPELLVQFQDESVVDDSQLPKDRFSAERLKGVDSTLKIQPAELGDSAMYLCASSGWDSATYEQYFGPGTRLTVT.

The chain couples TRBV6-6 to TRBJ1-5; D remains ambiguous. Germline loops: CDR1 MNHNY, CDR2 SVGAGI (reference sequence). This CDR3 spans 14 amino acids. Trimming left V 6 bases short and J 5 bases short, with 14 bases between. Here the CDR3 DNA reads TGTGCCAGCAGCGACCCGGGTCTCGATCAGCCCCAGCATTTT. This sequence encodes CASSDPGLDQPQHF.